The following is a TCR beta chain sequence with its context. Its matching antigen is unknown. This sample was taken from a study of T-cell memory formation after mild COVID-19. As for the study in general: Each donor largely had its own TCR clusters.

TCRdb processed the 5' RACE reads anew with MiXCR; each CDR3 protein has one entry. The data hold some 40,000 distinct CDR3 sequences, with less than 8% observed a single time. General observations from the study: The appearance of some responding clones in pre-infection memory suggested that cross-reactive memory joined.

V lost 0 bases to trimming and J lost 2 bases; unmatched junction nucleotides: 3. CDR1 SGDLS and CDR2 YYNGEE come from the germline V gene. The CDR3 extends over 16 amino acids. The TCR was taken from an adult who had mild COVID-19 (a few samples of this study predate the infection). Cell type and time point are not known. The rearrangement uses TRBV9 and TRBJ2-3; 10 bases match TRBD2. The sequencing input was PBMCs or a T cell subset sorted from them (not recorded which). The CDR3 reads CASSVELAGITDTQYF. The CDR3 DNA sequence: TGTGCCAGCAGCGTAGAACTAGCGGGAATCACAGATACGCAGTATTTT.